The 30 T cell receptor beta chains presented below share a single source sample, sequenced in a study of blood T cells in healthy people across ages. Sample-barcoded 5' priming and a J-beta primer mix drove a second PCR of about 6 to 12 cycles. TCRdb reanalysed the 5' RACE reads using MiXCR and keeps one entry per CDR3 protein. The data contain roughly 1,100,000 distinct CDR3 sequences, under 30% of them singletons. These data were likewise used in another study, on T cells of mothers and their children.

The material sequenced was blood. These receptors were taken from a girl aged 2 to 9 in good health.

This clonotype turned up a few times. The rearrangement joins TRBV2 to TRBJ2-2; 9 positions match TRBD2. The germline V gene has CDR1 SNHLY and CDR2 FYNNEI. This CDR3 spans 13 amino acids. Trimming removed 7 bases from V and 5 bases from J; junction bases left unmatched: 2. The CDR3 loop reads CASITSGTGELFF. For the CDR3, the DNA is TGTGCCAGCATCACTAGCGGGACCGGGGAGCTGTTTTTT.

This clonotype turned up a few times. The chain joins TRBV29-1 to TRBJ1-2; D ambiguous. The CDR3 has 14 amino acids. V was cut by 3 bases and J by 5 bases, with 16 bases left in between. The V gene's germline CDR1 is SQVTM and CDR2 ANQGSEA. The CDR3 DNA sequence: TGCAGCGTTGATAATGAGGGCCTGACGTATGGCTACACCTTC. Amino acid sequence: CSVDNEGLTYGYTF.

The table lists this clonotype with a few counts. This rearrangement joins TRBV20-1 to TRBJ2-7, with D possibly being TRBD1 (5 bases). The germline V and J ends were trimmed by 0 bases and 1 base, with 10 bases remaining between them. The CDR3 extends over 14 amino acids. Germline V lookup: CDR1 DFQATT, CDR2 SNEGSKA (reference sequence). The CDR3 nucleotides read TGCAGTGCTAGAGATAGGACAAGGTCCTACGAGCAGTACTTC. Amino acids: CSARDRTRSYEQYF.

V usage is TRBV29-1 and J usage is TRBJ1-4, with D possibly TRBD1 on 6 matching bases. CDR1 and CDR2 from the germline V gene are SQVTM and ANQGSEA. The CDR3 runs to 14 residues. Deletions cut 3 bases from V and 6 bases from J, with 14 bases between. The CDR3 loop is CSVEGQGRDEKLFF. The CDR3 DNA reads TGCAGCGTTGAGGGGCAGGGGAGGGATGAAAAACTGTTTTTT.

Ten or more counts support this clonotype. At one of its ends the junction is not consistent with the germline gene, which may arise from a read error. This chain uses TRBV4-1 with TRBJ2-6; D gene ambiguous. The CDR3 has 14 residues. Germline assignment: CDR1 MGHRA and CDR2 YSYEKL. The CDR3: CASSHLSGANVLTF. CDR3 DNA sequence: TGTGCCAGCAGCCACCTCTCTGGGGCCAACGTCCTGACTTTC.

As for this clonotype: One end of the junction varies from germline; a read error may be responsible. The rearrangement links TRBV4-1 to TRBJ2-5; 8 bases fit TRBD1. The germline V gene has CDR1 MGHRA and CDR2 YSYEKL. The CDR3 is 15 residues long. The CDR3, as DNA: TGCGCCAGCAGCCAAGGGGTTGTGGAGGGGACAGGCTTATTCTTC. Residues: CASSQGVVEGTGLFF.

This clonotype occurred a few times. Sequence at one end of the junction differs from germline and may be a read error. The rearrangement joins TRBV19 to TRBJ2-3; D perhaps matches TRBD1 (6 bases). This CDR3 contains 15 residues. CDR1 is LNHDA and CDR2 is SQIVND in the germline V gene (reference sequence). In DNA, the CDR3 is TGTGCCAGTAAGCAGCGAGGGGGTTACACAGACACGCAGTATTTT. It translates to CASKQRGGYTDTQYF.

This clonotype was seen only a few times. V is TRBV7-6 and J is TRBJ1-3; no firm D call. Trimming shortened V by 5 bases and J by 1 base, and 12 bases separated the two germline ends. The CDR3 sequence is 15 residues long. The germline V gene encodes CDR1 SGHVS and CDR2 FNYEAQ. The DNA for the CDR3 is TGTGCCAGCAGCGCCTTCACTAGTTCTGGAAACACCATATATTTT. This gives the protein CASSAFTSSGNTIYF.

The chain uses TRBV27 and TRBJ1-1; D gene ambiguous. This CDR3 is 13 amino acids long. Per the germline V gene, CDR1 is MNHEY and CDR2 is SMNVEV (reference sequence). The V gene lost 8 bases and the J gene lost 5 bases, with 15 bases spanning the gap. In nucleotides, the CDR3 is TGTGCCAGCGCTAGCCCGGGGTATACTGAAGCTTTCTTT. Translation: CASASPGYTEAFF.

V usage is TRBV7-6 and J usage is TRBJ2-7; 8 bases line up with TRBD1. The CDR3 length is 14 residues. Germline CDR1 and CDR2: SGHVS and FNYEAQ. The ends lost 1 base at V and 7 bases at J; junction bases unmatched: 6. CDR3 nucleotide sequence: TGTGCCAGCAGCTTAGAGGACAGGGCACGGGAGCAGTACTTC. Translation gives CASSLEDRAREQYF. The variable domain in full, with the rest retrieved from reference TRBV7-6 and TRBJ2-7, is GAGVSQSPRYKVTKRGQDVALRCDPISGHVSLYWYRQALGQGPEFLTYFNYEAQQDKSGLPNDRFSAERPEGSISTLTIQRTEQRDSAMYRCASSLEDRAREQYFGPGTRLTVT.

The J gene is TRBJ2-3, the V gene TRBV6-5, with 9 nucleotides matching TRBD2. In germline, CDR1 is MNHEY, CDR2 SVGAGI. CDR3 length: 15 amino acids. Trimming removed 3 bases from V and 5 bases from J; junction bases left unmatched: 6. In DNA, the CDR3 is TGTGCCAGCAGTTATGGCGGGAGGGTCGAAGATACGCAGTATTTT. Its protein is CASSYGGRVEDTQYF.

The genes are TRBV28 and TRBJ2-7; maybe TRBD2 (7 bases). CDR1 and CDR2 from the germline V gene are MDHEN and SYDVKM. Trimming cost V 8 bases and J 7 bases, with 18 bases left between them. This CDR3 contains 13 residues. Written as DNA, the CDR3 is TGTGCCAGCGAAAGGCAGGGAGGGGGAGAGCAGTACTTC. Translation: CASERQGGGEQYF.

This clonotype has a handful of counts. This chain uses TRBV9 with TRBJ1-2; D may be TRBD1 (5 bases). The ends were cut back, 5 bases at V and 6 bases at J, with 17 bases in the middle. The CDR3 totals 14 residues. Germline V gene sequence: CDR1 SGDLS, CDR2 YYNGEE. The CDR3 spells CASSGHGVVHGYTF. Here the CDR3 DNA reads TGTGCCAGCAGTGGACACGGGGTGGTGCATGGCTACACCTTC.

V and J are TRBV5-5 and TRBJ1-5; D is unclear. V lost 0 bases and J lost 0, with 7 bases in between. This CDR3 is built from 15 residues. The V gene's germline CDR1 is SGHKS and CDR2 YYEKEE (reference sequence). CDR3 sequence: CASSLEPYSNQPQHF. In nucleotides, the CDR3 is TGTGCCAGCAGCTTGGAGCCCTATAGCAATCAGCCCCAGCATTTT.

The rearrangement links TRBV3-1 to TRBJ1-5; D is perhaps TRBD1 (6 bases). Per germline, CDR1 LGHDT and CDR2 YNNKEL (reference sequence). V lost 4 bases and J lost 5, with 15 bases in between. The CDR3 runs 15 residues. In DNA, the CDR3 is TGTGCCAGCAGCCTTTCTTGGGGGGCCGATCAGCCCCAGCATTTT. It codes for CASSLSWGADQPQHF.

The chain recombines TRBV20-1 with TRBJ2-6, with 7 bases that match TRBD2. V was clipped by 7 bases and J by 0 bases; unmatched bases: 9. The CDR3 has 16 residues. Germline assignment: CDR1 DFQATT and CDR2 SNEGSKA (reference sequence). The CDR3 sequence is CSVRTSLLSGANVLTF. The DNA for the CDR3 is TGCAGTGTTCGGACTAGTCTCCTCTCTGGGGCCAACGTCCTGACTTTC.

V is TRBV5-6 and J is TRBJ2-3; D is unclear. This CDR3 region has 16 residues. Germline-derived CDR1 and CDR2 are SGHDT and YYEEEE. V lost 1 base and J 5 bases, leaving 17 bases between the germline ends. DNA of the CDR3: TGTGCCAGCAGCTTGAAGGGCCGCAGCATAGGAGATACGCAGTATTTT. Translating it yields CASSLKGRSIGDTQYF.

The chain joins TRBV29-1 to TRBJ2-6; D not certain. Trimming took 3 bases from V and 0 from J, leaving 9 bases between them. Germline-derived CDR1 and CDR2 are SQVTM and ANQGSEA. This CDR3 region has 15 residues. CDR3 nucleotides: TGCAGCGTTGATTTCCAGAACTCTGGGGCCAACGTCCTGACTTTC. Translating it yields CSVDFQNSGANVLTF.

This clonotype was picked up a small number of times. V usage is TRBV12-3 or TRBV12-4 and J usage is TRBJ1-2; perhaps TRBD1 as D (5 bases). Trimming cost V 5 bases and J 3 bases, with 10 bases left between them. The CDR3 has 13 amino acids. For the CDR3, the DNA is TGTGCCAGCAGTCTCAGGGAAGACTATGGCTACACCTTC. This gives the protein CASSLREDYGYTF.

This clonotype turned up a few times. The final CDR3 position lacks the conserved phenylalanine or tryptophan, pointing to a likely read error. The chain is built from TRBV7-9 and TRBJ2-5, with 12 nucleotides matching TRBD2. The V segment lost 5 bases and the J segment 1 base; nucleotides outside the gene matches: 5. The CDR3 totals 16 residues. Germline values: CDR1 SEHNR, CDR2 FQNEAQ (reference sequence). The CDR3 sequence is CASSPGLAGRQETQYL. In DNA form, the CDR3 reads TGTGCCAGCAGCCCCGGACTAGCGGGACGCCAAGAGACCCAGTACCTC.

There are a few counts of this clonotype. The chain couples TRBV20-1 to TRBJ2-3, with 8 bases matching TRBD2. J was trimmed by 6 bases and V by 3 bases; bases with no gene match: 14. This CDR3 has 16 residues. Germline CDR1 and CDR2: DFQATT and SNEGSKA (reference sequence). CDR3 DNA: TGCAGTGCTAGTTACCCCGGGGGGGCGTGGGCGGATACGCAGTATTTT. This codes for CSASYPGGAWADTQYF.

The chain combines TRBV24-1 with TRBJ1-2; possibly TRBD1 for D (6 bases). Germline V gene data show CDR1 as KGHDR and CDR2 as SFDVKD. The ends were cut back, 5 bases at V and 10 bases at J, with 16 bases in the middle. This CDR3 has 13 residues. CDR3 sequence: CATSAGRGRDYTF. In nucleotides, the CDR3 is TGTGCCACCAGTGCGGGCAGGGGCAGGGACTACACCTTC.

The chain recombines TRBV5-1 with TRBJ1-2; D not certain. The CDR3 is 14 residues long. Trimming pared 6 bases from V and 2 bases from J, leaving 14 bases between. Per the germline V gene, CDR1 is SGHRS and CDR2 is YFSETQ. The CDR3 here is CASTGAGSNYGYTF. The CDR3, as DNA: TGCGCCAGCACCGGAGCAGGCTCGAACTATGGCTACACCTTC.

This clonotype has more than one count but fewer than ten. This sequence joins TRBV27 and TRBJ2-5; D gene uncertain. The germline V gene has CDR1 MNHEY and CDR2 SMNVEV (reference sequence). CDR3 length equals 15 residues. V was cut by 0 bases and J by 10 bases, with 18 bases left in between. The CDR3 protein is CASSLSSRLHLGQYF. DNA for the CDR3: TGTGCCAGCAGTTTATCCTCGAGGCTGCACCTCGGCCAGTACTTC.

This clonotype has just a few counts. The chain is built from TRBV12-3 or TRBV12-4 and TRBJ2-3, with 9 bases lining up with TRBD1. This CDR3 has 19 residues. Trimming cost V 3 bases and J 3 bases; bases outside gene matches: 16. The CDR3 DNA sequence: TGTGCCAGCAGTTTCGTCGCTGTCACGGGACAGGGCCTGACAGATACGCAGTATTTT. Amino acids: CASSFVAVTGQGLTDTQYF.

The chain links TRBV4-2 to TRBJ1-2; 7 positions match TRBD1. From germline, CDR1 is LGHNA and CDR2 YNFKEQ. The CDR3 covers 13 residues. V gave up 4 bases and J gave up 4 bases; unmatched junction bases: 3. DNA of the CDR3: TGTGCCAGCAGCCCCTGGACAGGCTATGGCTACACCTTC. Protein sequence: CASSPWTGYGYTF.

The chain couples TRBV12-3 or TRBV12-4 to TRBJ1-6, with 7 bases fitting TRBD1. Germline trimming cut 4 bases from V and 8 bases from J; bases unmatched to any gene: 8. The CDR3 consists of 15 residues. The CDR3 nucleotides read TGTGCCAGCAGTTCCCGACAGGGCGGTGATTCACCCCTCCACTTT. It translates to CASSSRQGGDSPLHF.

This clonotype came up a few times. The CDR3 here is CASSRLAGGLAKNIQYF. The CDR3, as DNA: TGTGCCAGCAGTCGGCTAGCGGGAGGACTAGCCAAAAACATTCAGTACTTC. The chain combines TRBV28 with TRBJ2-4, with 11 bases aligning to TRBD2. V lost 5 bases and J lost 0; bases outside the gene matches: 6. The CDR3 spans 17 residues. Germline-derived CDR1 and CDR2 are MDHEN and SYDVKM.

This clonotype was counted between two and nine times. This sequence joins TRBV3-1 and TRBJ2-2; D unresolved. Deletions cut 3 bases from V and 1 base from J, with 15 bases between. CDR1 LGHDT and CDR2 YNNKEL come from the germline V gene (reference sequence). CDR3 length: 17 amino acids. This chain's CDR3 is CASSQTDPAVNTGELFF. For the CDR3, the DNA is TGTGCCAGCAGCCAGACGGATCCGGCTGTGAACACCGGGGAGCTGTTTTTT. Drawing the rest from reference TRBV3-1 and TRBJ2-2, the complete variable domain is DTAVSQTPKYLVTQMGNDKSIKCEQNLGHDTMYWYKQDSKKFLKIMFSYNNKELIINETVPNRFSPKSPDKAHLNLHINSLELGDSAVYFCASSQTDPAVNTGELFFGEGSRLTVL.

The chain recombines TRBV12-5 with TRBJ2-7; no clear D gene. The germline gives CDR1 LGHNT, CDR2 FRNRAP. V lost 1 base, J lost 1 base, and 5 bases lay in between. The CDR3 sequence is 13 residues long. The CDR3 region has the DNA TGTGCTAGTGGTTTGGGGGAATCCTACGAGCAGTACTTC. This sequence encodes CASGLGESYEQYF.